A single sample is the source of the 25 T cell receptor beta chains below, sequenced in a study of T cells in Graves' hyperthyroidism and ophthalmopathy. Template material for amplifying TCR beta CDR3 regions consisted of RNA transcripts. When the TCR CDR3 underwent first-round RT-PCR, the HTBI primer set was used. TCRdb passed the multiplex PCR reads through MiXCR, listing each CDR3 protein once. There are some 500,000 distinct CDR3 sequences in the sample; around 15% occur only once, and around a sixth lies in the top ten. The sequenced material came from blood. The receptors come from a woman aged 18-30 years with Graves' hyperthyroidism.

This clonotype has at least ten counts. The CDR3, as DNA: TGTGCCAGCAGGCCTACTAGAACGAACACCGGGGAGCTGTTTTTT. Amino acids: CASRPTRTNTGELFF. J is TRBJ2-2 and V is TRBV2; D is perhaps TRBD2 (5 bases). Germline CDR1 is SNHLY and CDR2 is FYNNEI. The CDR3 extends over 15 amino acids. Trimming took 6 bases from V and 0 from J, leaving 11 bases between them.

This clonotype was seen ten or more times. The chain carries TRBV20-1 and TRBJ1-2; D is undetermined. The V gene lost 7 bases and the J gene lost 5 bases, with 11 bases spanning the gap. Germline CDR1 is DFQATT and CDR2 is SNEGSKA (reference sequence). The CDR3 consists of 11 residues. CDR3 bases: TGCAGTGTGCGAGGGAATTATGGCTACACCTTC. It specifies CSVRGNYGYTF.

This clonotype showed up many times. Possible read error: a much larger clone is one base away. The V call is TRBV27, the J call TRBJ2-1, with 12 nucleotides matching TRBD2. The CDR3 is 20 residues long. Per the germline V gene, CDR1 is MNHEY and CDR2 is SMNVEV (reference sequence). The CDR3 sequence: CASSFRLAGGSNLGNNEQSF. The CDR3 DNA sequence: TGTGCCAGCAGTTTTCGCCTAGCGGGAGGGTCGAATCTCGGGAACAATGAGCAGTCCTTC.

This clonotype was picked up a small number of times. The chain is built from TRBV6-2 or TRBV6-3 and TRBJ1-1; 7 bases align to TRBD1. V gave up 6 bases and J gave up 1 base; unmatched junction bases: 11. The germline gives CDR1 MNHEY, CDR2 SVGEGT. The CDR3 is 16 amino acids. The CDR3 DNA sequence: TGTGCCAGCAGCCGAACAGGGGCGGGGGGGAACACTGAAGCTTTCTTT. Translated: CASSRTGAGGNTEAFF.

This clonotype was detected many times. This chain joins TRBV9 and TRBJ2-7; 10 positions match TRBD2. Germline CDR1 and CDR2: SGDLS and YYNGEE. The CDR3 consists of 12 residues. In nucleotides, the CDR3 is TGTGCAAGCGGGAGGGCAGGGGACGAGCAGTACTTC. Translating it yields CASGRAGDEQYF.

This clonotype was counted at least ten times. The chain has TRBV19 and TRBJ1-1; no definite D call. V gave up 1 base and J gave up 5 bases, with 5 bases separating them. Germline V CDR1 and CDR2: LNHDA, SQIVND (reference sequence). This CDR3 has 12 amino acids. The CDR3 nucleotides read TGTGCCAGTAGTATAGCCAAGACTGAAGCTTTCTTT. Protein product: CASSIAKTEAFF. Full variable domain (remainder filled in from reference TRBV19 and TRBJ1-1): DGGITQSPKYLFRKEGQNVTLSCEQNLNHDAMYWYRQDPGQGLRLIYYSQIVNDFQKGDIAEGYSVSREKKESFPLTVTSAQKNPTAFYLCASSIAKTEAFFGQGTRLTVV.

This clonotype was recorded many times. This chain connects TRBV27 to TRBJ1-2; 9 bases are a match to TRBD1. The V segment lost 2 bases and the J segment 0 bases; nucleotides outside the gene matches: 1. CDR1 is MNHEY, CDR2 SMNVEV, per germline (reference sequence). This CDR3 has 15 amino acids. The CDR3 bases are TGTGCCAGCAGTTTAAGGACAGGGGCTAACTATGGCTACACCTTC. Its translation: CASSLRTGANYGYTF.

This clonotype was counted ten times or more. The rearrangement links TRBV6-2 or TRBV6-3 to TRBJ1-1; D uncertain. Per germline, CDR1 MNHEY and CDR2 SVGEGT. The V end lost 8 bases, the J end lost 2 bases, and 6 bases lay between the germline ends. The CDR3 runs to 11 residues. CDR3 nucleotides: TGTGCCAGCGTGGACAACACTGAAGCTTTCTTT. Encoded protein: CASVDNTEAFF.

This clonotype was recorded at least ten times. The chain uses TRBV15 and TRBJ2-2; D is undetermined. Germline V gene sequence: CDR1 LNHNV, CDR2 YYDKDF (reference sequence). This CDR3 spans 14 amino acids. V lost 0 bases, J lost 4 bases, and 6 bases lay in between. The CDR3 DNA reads TGTGCCACCAGCAGAGACGATGGCACCGGGGAGCTGTTTTTT. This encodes CATSRDDGTGELFF.

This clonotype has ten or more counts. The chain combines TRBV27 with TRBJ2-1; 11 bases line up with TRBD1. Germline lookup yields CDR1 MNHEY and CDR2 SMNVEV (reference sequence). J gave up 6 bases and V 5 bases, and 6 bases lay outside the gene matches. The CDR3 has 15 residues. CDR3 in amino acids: CASSAGTGGLNEQFF. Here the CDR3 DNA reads TGTGCCAGCAGTGCCGGGACAGGGGGGCTCAATGAGCAGTTCTTC.

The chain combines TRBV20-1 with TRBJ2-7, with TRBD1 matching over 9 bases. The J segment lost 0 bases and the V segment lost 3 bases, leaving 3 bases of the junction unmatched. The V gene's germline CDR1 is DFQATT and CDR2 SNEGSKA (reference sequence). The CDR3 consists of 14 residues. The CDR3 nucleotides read TGCAGTGCTAGGAAGGACAGGGGCTCCTACGAGCAGTACTTC. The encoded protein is CSARKDRGSYEQYF.

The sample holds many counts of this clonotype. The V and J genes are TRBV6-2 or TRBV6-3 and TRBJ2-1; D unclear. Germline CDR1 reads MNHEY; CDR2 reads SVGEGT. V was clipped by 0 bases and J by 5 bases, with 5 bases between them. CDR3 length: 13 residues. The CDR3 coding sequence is TGTGCCAGCAGTTACTCGGCTAACAATGAGCAGTTCTTC. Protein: CASSYSANNEQFF.

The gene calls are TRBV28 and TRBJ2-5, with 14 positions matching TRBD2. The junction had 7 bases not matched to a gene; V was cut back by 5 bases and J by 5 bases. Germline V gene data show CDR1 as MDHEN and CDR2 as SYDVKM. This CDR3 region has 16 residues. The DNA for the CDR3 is TGTGCCAGCAGTCAGGGACTAGCGGGAGTTATGGAGACCCAGTACTTC. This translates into CASSQGLAGVMETQYF.

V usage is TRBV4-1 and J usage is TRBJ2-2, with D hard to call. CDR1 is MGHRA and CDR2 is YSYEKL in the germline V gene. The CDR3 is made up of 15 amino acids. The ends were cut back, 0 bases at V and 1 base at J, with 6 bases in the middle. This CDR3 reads CASSQDPLNTGELFF. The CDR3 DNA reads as TGCGCCAGCAGCCAAGATCCTTTGAACACCGGGGAGCTGTTTTTT.

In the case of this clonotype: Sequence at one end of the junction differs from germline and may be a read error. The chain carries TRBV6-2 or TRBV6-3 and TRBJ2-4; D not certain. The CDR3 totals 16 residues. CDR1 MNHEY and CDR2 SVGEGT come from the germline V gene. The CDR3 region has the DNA TGTGCCGGCAGTTACCCAGGCATTTTAGCCAAAAACATTCAGTACTTC. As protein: CAGSYPGILAKNIQYF.

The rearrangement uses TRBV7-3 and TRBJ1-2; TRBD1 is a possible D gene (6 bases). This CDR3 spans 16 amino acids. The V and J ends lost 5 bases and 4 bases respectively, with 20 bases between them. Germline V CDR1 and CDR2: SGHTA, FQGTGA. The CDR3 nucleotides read TGTGCCAGCAGCCCAACGGGTGGGACACCCGTCTATGGCTACACCTTC. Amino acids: CASSPTGGTPVYGYTF.

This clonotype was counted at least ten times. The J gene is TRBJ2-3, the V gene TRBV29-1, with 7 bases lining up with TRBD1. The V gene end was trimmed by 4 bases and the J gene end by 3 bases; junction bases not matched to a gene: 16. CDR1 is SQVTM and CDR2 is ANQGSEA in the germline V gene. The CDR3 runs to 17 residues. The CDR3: CSVVPDSYTGVTDTQYF. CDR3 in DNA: TGCAGCGTTGTCCCCGACAGTTATACAGGGGTGACAGATACGCAGTATTTT.

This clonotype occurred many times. The CDR3 sequence is CASSERSLANTGELFF. CDR3 coding DNA: TGTGCCAGCAGTGAAAGGTCCCTGGCGAACACCGGGGAGCTGTTTTTT. The chain couples TRBV2 to TRBJ2-2; D is ambiguous. CDR1 is SNHLY and CDR2 is FYNNEI in the germline V gene. This CDR3 has 16 amino acids. V gave up 2 bases and J gave up 0 bases, with 10 bases separating them. The entire variable domain, with the rest obtained from reference TRBV2 and TRBJ2-2, is as follows: EPEVTQTPSHQVTQMGQEVILRCVPISNHLYFYWYRQILGQKVEFLVSFYNNEISEKSEIFDDQFSVERPDGSNFTLKIRSTKLEDSAMYFCASSERSLANTGELFFGEGSRLTVL.

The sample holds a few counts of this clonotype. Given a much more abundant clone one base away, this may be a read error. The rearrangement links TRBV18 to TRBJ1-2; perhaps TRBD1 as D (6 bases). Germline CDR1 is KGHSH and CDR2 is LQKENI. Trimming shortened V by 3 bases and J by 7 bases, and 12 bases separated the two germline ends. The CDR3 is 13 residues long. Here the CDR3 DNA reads TGTGCCAGCTCACCTACACAGGGCTTTGGCTACACCTTC. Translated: CASSPTQGFGYTF. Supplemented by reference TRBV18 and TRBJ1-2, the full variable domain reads NAGVMQNPRHLVRRRGQEARLRCSPMKGHSHVYWYRQLPEEGLKFMVYLQKENIIDESGMPKERFSAEFPKEGPSILRIQQVVRGDSAAYFCASSPTQGFGYTFGSGTRLTVV.

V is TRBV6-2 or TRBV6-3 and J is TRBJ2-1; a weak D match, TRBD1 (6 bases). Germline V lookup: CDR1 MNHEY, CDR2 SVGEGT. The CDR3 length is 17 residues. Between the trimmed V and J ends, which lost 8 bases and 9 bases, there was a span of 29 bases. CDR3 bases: TGTGCCAGCGGTAGGGACCGCAGGGGTAGAAGTCTTCCTGAGCAGTTCTTC. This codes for CASGRDRRGRSLPEQFF.

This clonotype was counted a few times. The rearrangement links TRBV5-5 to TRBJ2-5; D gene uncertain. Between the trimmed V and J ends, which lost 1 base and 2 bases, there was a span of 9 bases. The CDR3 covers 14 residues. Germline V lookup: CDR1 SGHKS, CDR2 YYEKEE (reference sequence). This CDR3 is CASSLLRLQETQYF. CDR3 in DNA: TGTGCCAGCAGCTTGCTTCGGCTACAAGAGACCCAGTACTTC.

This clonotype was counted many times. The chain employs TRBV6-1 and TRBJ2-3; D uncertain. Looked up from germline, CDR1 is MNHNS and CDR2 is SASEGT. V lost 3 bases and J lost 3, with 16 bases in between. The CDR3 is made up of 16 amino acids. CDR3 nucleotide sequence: TGTGCCAGCAGTGAGAACCGAAAGGGCAAGACAGATACGCAGTATTTT. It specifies CASSENRKGKTDTQYF.

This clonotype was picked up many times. The CDR3 nucleotides are TGTGCCAGCAGCTTACCGCAGGGTAGTGGGGATGAGCAGTTCTTC. Its translation: CASSLPQGSGDEQFF. This chain uses TRBV11-1 with TRBJ2-1, with D perhaps matching TRBD1 (5 bases). Germline CDR1 SGHAT, CDR2 FQDESV (reference sequence). This CDR3 has 15 amino acids. The V end was cut by 2 bases, the J end by 8 bases, with 16 bases between.

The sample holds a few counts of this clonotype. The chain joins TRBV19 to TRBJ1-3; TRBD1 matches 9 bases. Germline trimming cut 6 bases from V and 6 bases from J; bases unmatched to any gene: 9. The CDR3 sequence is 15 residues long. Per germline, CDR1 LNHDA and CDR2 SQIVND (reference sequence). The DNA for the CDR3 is TGTGCCAGTAGCCCGGGACAGGGAATTAAAAACACCATATATTTT. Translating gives CASSPGQGIKNTIYF.

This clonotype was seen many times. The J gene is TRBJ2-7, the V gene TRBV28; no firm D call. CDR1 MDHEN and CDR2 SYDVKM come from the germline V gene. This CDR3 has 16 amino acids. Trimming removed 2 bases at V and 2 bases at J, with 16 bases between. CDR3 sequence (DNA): TGTGCCAGCAGTTTAATCGGGCAGCGCCTCCCCTACGAGCAGTACTTC. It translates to CASSLIGQRLPYEQYF. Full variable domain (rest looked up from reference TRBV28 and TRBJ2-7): DVKVTQSSRYLVKRTGEKVFLECVQDMDHENMFWYRQDPGLGLRLIYFSYDVKMKEKGDIPEGYSVSREKKERFSLILESASTNQTSMYLCASSLIGQRLPYEQYFGPGTRLTVT.